A single TCR beta chain is shown here with its context. Antigen specificity is unknown. The sample belongs to a study of T cells in tuberculosis. The CDR3 loop spans 15 amino acids. Germline V gives CDR1 SNHLY, CDR2 FYNNEI. V lost 7 bases, J lost 1 base, and 17 bases lay in between. Sequencing used immunoSEQ multiplex PCR; TCRdb keeps in-frame clones, though not all of them. Of tens of thousands of clones in the sample, 90% to 95% were seen once. Study findings and constraints: Active tuberculosis TCR-alpha repertoires lay closer to GMM-specific TCRs than IGRA-negative controls, suggesting clonal expansion.

The sample taken for sequencing was PBMCs. The chain recombines TRBV2 with TRBJ2-7, with a tentative D call TRBD2 (6 bases). The sequence was obtained from a donor aged 10 to 29 with latent tuberculosis or without tuberculosis infection. The CDR3 sequence is CASKRAEGQSYEQYF. As DNA, the CDR3 is TGTGCCAGCAAAAGAGCGGAGGGCCAGTCCTACGAGCAGTACTTC.